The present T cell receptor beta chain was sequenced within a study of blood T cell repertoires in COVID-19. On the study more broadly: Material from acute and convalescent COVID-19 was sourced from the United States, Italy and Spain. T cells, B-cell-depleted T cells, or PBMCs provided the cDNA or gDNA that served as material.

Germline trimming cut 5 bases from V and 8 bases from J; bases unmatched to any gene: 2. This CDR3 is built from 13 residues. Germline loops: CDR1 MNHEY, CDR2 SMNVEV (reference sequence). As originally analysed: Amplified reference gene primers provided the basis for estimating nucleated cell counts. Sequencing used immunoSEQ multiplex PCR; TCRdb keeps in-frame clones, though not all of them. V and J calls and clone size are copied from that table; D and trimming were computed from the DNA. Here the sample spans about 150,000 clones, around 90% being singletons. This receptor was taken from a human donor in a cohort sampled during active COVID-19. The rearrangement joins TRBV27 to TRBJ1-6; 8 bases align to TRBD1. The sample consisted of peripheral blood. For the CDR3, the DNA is TGTGCCAGCAGTATGACAGGGGATTCACCCCTCCACTTT. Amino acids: CASSMTGDSPLHF.